This is a list of T cell receptor beta chains from one sample in a study of cytomegalovirus exposure and HLA in healthy donors. Generated by immunoSEQ multiplex PCR, the TCRdb table keeps only in-frame clones and is missing some. Listed are 70,000 or so clones; about 0.76% falls within the top ten. The sample consisted of PBMCs. These receptors were taken from a boy younger than 18 in good health and CMV-seronegative. CDR3s include the opening cysteine and the closing phenylalanine or tryptophan. The D gene is left open where the match is weak.

d_call j_call v_call cdr3_nt cdr3_aa
NA TRBJ1-1 TRBV19 TGTGCCAGTTGTAATCTCCTGAACACTGAAGCTTTCTTT CASCNLLNTEAFF
TRBD1 TRBJ2-7 TRBV5-8 TGTGCCAGCAGCTTGATGAAAGGGACAGGGGGCTTTGACGAGCAGTACTTC CASSLMKGTGGFDEQYF
NA TRBJ1-6 TRBV10-3 TGTGCCATCAGTGACGTGACAGTCAGTAATTCACCCCTCCACTTT CAISDVTVSNSPLHF
TRBD1 TRBJ1-6 TRBV30 TGTGCCTGGGCCAGGGGGCGAAACGATTCACCCCTCCACTTT CAWARGRNDSPLHF
NA TRBJ1-6 TRBV5-8 TGTGCCAGCAGCCCCATGAGTGAGCCACCCCTCCACTTT CASSPMSEPPLHF
NA TRBJ2-1 TRBV7-2 TGTGCCAGCAGCCGTTCCCTAGCATATGAGCAGTTCTTC CASSRSLAYEQFF
NA TRBJ2-1 TRBV19 TGTGCCAGTAGTCGGGACTTTAAGCCCTACAATGAGCAGTTCTTC CASSRDFKPYNEQFF
NA TRBJ2-2 TRBV4-1 TGCGCCAGCAGCCAACGGGTTGTCCGGGACACCGGGGAGCTGTTTTTT CASSQRVVRDTGELFF
TRBD2 TRBJ2-7 TRBV7-8 TGTGCCAGCAGCTTCCGTGGAACGCGGGGGGCCTACGAGCAGTACTTC CASSFRGTRGAYEQYF
TRBD1 TRBJ2-1 TRBV5-1 TGCGCCAGCAGCCCACAGGGGGCTGATAATGAGCAGTTCTTC CASSPQGADNEQFF
NA TRBJ2-3 TRBV12-5 TGTGCTAGTGGTTTGGGACTAGGTAGCACAGATACGCAGTATTTT CASGLGLGSTDTQYF
NA TRBJ1-5 TRBV6-1 TGTGCCAGCAGATTACAGGGTTCCCAGCATTTT CASRLQGSQHF
TRBD1 TRBJ2-7 TRBV5-4 TGTGCCAGCAGCATGGGGGACAGGACCTACGAGCAGTCCTTC CASSMGDRTYEQSF
TRBD1 TRBJ1-5 TRBV2 TGTGCCAGCAGTGACACAGGGGCCCGAACACGACATCAGCCCCAGCATTTT CASSDTGARTRHQPQHF
TRBD2 TRBJ2-3 TRBV18 TGTGCCAGCTCGCCCGGCCCCATAGCGGGAAATTCAGATACGCAGTATTTT CASSPGPIAGNSDTQYF
TRBD1 TRBJ1-6 TRBV6-1 TGTGCCAGCAGTGAATCGGGACAGGGGACATCACCCCTCCACTTT CASSESGQGTSPLHF
TRBD2 TRBJ2-3 TRBV4-2 TGTGCCAGCAGCCAAGATAGGACTAGCGGCACAGATACGCAGTATTTT CASSQDRTSGTDTQYF
NA TRBJ2-3 TRBV19 TGTGCCAGTAGTATGATCAGCGGATACACAGATACGCAGTATTTT CASSMISGYTDTQYF
TRBD1 TRBJ1-2 TRBV30 TGTGCCTGGAGTGCGGACAGGGAGCGCTATGGCTACACCTTC CAWSADRERYGYTF
TRBD1 TRBJ2-1 TRBV28 TGTGCCAGCAACCCAGGACAGGGGGCCTACAATGAGCAGTTCTTC CASNPGQGAYNEQFF
NA TRBJ1-1 TRBV6-5 TGTGCCAGCAGTCTGACAAGGGGCCACAACACTGAAGCTTTCTTT CASSLTRGHNTEAFF
NA TRBJ2-5 TRBV11-2 TGTGCCAGCAGCGCGGGGGAGACCCAGTACTTC CASSAGETQYF
TRBD1 TRBJ2-5 TRBV18 TGTGCCAGCTCACTAGGGACAGGGGATGAGACCCAGTACTTC CASSLGTGDETQYF
NA TRBJ1-3 TRBV19 TGTGCCAGTAGTACCACTCTGAGCTCTGGAAACACCATATATTTT CASSTTLSSGNTIYF